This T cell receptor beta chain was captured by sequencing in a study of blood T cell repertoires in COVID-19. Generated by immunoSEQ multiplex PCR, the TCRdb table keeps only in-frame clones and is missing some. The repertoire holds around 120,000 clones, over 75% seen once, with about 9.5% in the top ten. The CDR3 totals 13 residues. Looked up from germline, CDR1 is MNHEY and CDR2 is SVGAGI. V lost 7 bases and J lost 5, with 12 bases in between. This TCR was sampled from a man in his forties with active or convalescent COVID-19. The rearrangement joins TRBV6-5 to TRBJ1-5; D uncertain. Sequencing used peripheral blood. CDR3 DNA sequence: TGTGCCAGCACGTGGTTGGAGGATCAGCCCCAGCATTTT. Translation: CASTWLEDQPQHF.